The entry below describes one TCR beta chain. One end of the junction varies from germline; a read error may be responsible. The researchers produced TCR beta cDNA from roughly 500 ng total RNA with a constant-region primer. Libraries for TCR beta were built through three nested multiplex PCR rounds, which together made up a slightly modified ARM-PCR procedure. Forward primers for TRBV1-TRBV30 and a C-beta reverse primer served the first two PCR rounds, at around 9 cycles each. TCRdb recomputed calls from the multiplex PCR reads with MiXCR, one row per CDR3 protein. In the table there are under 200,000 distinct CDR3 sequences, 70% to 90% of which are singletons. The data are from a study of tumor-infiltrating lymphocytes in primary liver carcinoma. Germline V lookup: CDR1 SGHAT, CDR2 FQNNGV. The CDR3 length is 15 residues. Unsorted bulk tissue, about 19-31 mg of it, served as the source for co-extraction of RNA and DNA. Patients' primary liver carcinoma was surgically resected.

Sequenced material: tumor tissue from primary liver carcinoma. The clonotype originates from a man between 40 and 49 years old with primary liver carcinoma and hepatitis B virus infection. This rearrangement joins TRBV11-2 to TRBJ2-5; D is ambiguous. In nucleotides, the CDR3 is TGTGCCATCAGCTTACTTCAAGCAACGAAAGAGACCCAGTACTTC. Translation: CAISLLQATKETQYF.